The 21 T cell receptor beta chains given below trace back to one sample, sequenced in a study of blood T cell repertoires in COVID-19. The method was immunoSEQ multiplex PCR; TCRdb's version includes in-frame clones alone and lacks a portion of them. The sample shows fewer than 150,000 clones, 65% to 90% of them seen only once. The source material was peripheral blood. The receptors were gathered from a man aged 50-60 years with acute or convalescent COVID-19.

The chain links TRBV7-9 to TRBJ2-5, with 7 bases aligning to TRBD1. Judging by the DNA end, TRBJ2-7 fits better; the J call may be wrong. The CDR3 consists of 15 residues. Germline-derived CDR1 and CDR2 are SEHNR and FQNEAQ (reference sequence). The CDR3 DNA follows: TGTGCCAGCAGCTCACTCGGGACAGACTCCTACGAGCAGTACTTC. This translates into CASSSLGTDSYEQYF.

This chain uses TRBV10-3 with TRBJ1-1; D is possibly TRBD1 (5 bases). Germline CDR1 reads ENHRY; CDR2 reads SYGVKD. The length of the CDR3 is 12 residues. Trimming removed 5 bases at V and 1 base at J, with 5 bases between. The CDR3 DNA is TGTGCCATCAGTACAGGGAACACTGAAGCTTTCTTT. Its protein is CAISTGNTEAFF.

This chain joins TRBV28 and TRBJ2-4; maybe TRBD2 (7 bases). V lost 6 bases, J lost 3 bases, and 18 bases lay in between. Germline lookup yields CDR1 MDHEN and CDR2 SYDVKM. The CDR3 runs 16 residues. In DNA form, the CDR3 reads TGTGCCAGCAGAGGGGGAGGGGTTAGGAGCAAAAACATTCAGTACTTC. Residues: CASRGGGVRSKNIQYF.

This chain uses TRBV5-6 with TRBJ1-5; a possible D gene is TRBD1 (6 bases). V lost 6 bases and J 4 bases, leaving 14 bases between the germline ends. The CDR3 loop spans 14 amino acids. In germline, CDR1 is SGHDT, CDR2 YYEEEE. CDR3 loop: CASTYRVRNQPQHF. The CDR3 DNA reads TGTGCCAGCACCTACAGGGTAAGGAATCAGCCCCAGCATTTT.

This chain connects TRBV30 to TRBJ1-1; 7 bases align to TRBD1. J lost 1 base, V lost 4 bases, and 3 bases had no gene match. Germline V gene lookup returns CDR1 GTSNPN and CDR2 SVGIG (reference sequence). The CDR3 is made up of 13 amino acids. CDR3 region: CAWKRGPNTEAFF. CDR3 nucleotides: TGTGCCTGGAAAAGGGGGCCGAACACTGAAGCTTTCTTT.

This sequence joins TRBV5-4 and TRBJ1-1; the D is unclear. The CDR3 is 15 residues long. The germline V gene encodes CDR1 SGHNT and CDR2 YYREEE (reference sequence). V was shortened by 0 bases and J by 5 bases, with 14 bases between the two germline ends. CDR3 sequence (DNA): TGTGCCAGCAGCTTGGTCGGGGTAAGTGGAACTGAAGCTTTCTTT. It codes for CASSLVGVSGTEAFF. The full variable domain, rest sourced from reference TRBV5-4 and TRBJ1-1, is ETGVTQSPTHLIKTRGQQVTLRCSSQSGHNTVSWYQQALGQGPQFIFQYYREEENGRGNFPPRFSGLQFPNYSSELNVNALELDDSALYLCASSLVGVSGTEAFFGQGTRLTVV.

The rearrangement uses TRBV28 and TRBJ2-2; 7 positions match TRBD1. The J segment lost 7 bases and the V segment lost 4 bases, leaving 12 bases of the junction unmatched. The CDR3 runs 16 residues. Germline V gene sequence: CDR1 MDHEN, CDR2 SYDVKM. This chain's CDR3 is CASSSMTGQSDGELFF. The CDR3 bases are TGTGCCAGCAGTTCGATGACGGGACAGTCCGACGGGGAGCTGTTTTTT.

The rearrangement joins TRBV25-1 to TRBJ2-5; TRBD2 matches 7 bases. The V gene end was trimmed by 3 bases and the J gene end by 0 bases; junction bases not matched to a gene: 4. CDR3 length: 15 amino acids. Germline assignment: CDR1 MGHDK and CDR2 SYGVNS. CDR3 coding DNA: TGTGCCAGCAGTGATAGCGGGCCGTACCAAGAGACCCAGTACTTC. The encoded protein is CASSDSGPYQETQYF.

This chain links TRBV3-1 (or the pseudogene TRBV3-2) with TRBJ1-3; D is perhaps TRBD1 (5 bases). V lost 3 bases and J lost 1, with 10 bases in between. The CDR3 length is 15 residues. Germline values: CDR1 LGHDT, CDR2 YNNKEL (reference sequence). The CDR3 DNA sequence: TGTGCCAGCAGCCACCCACAGGATTCTGGAAACACCATATATTTT. This codes for CASSHPQDSGNTIYF.

The chain is built from TRBV5-1 and TRBJ1-3; D not certain. Trimming cost V 3 bases and J 2 bases, with 12 bases left between them. The CDR3 runs to 15 residues. The germline V gene encodes CDR1 SGHRS and CDR2 YFSETQ. The CDR3 is CASSYNSRPGNTIYF. The CDR3, as DNA: TGCGCCAGCAGCTACAACAGCCGGCCTGGAAACACCATATATTTT.

The gene calls are TRBV5-5 and TRBJ2-2; 11 bases agree with TRBD1. The germline V gene encodes CDR1 SGHKS and CDR2 YYEKEE (reference sequence). The CDR3 has 17 amino acids. Losses at the gene ends were 1 base for V and 0 bases for J; bases not matched to a gene: 2. Written as DNA, the CDR3 is TGTGCCAGCAGCTTGTGGGGACAGGGGGCGAACACCGGGGAGCTGTTTTTT. This codes for CASSLWGQGANTGELFF.

CDR3 nucleotides: TGCAGCGTTGTATCCAGCGGGGGCTGGAATGAGCAGTTCTTC. Translated, it gives CSVVSSGGWNEQFF. V gene TRBV29-1 combines with J gene TRBJ2-1; 8 bases are shared with TRBD2. The germline V gene encodes CDR1 SQVTM and CDR2 ANQGSEA. The V and J ends lost 4 bases and 7 bases, in that order; junction bases with no gene match: 9. CDR3 length equals 14 residues.

The chain links TRBV25-1 to TRBJ1-1; TRBD1 matches at 9 bases. CDR1 is MGHDK, CDR2 SYGVNS, per germline. V gave up 8 bases and J gave up 12 bases; unmatched junction bases: 13. The CDR3 spans 13 residues. This CDR3 is CASSRGRDRDTFF. Written as DNA, the CDR3 is TGTGCCAGCTCCCGAGGGAGGGACAGGGATACTTTCTTT.

This chain uses TRBV2 with TRBJ1-1; TRBD1 agrees at 7 bases. Germline-derived CDR1 and CDR2 are SNHLY and FYNNEI. The CDR3 extends over 14 amino acids. The V segment lost 5 bases and the J segment 4 bases; nucleotides outside the gene matches: 7. The chain's CDR3 is CASSIVTGLTEAFF. The CDR3, as DNA: TGTGCCAGCAGTATAGTGACAGGGCTCACTGAAGCTTTCTTT.

The V gene is TRBV2, the J gene TRBJ2-5; D might be TRBD2 (5 bases). V was pared by 3 bases and J by 3 bases, with 8 bases between. Germline CDR1 and CDR2: SNHLY and FYNNEI. This CDR3 contains 13 residues. CDR3 sequence reads: CASSDEGEETQYF. The CDR3 DNA reads TGTGCCAGCAGTGATGAGGGCGAAGAGACCCAGTACTTC. Combining the CDR3 with reference TRBV2 and TRBJ2-5 gives the whole variable domain EPEVTQTPSHQVTQMGQEVILRCVPISNHLYFYWYRQILGQKVEFLVSFYNNEISEKSEIFDDQFSVERPDGSNFTLKIRSTKLEDSAMYFCASSDEGEETQYFGPGTRLLVL.

The genes are TRBV5-1 and TRBJ2-5, with TRBD2 matching 11 bases. The CDR3 loop spans 16 amino acids. Germline CDR1 and CDR2: SGHRS and YFSETQ. V was pared by 1 base and J by 1 base, with 3 bases of the junction left unmatched. CDR3 region: CASSLRLAGGQETQYF. The CDR3 coding sequence is TGCGCCAGCAGCTTGAGGCTAGCGGGGGGCCAAGAGACCCAGTACTTC.

This clone has only a few counts. CDR3 bases: TGTGCCAGCTCACCGCTTGGGACTAGCGGACGCAATGAGCAGTTCTTC. Its protein is CASSPLGTSGRNEQFF. The chain combines TRBV18 with TRBJ2-1; TRBD2 agrees at 11 bases. Trimming removed 3 bases from V and 6 bases from J; junction bases left unmatched: 7. Looked up from germline, CDR1 is KGHSH and CDR2 is LQKENI. The CDR3 loop spans 16 amino acids.

On this clone itself: One end of the junction fails to match germline, which may point to a read error. The chain has TRBV11-3 and TRBJ2-6, with 8 bases matching TRBD1. The length of the CDR3 is 12 residues. CDR1 and CDR2 from the germline V gene are SGHNT and YENEEA. The CDR3 is CASSLPDRVQTF. The CDR3 nucleotides read TGTGCCAGCAGCTTACCGGACAGGGTCCAGACTTTC.

V is TRBV18 and J is TRBJ1-4, with 8 bases lining up with TRBD1. The germline V gene has CDR1 KGHSH and CDR2 LQKENI. The CDR3 runs to 16 residues. The junction had 4 bases not matched to a gene; V was cut back by 2 bases and J by 2 bases. The CDR3 region has the DNA TGTGCCAGCTCACCATGGCAGGGGGCGACTAATGAAAAACTGTTTTTT. Translation gives CASSPWQGATNEKLFF.

This clone was found once. This chain uses TRBV5-1 with TRBJ2-2, with TRBD1 identical over 11 bases. The germline V gene encodes CDR1 SGHRS and CDR2 YFSETQ. The CDR3 is 15 amino acids. V dropped 3 bases and J dropped 6; count of bases not matched to a gene: 4. The CDR3 sequence is CASSSRTGGSGELFF. The DNA of the CDR3 is TGCGCCAGCAGCTCTCGGACAGGGGGCTCCGGGGAGCTGTTTTTT. The whole variable domain, filled in from reference TRBV5-1 and TRBJ2-2, reads KAGVTQTPRYLIKTRGQQVTLSCSPISGHRSVSWYQQTPGQGLQFLFEYFSETQRNKGNFPGRFSGRQFSNSRSEMNVSTLELGDSALYLCASSSRTGGSGELFFGEGSRLTVL.

The chain links TRBV6-4 to TRBJ1-2; 9 bases fit TRBD1. Looked up from germline, CDR1 is MRHNA and CDR2 is SNTAGT. V lost 2 bases, J lost 6 bases, and 16 bases stayed unmatched. The CDR3 contains 18 residues. The CDR3, as DNA: TGTGCCAGCAGTGACACCGCCCGAATTGGGACAGGGTTAGATGGCTACACCTTC. Translation: CASSDTARIGTGLDGYTF.